Below, 20 T cell receptor beta chains from the same sample are listed, as sequenced in a study of blood T cell repertoires in COVID-19. Produced via immunoSEQ multiplex PCR; TCRdb's table is partial and in-frame only. The table records tens of thousands of clones, roughly three quarters of them present only once. The sequenced sample was peripheral blood. The source is a man aged 65-85 years with COVID-19, enrolled during active disease.

V is TRBV10-3 and J is TRBJ1-1; TRBD1 matches 7 bases. This CDR3 is 13 amino acids long. The junction had 6 bases not matched to a gene; V was cut back by 6 bases and J by 5 bases. Germline V gene data show CDR1 as ENHRY and CDR2 as SYGVKD. The CDR3 sequence is CAIRPGQRTEAFF. For the CDR3, the DNA is TGTGCCATCAGACCGGGACAGAGGACTGAAGCTTTCTTT.

CDR3 DNA: TGTGCCAGCAGCAACTCTAGCGGGAGGCCCCCCTACGAGCAGTACTTC. Translation: CASSNSSGRPPYEQYF. The chain has TRBV21-1 and TRBJ2-7; the table calls TRBD2, which could not be checked here. TRBV21-1 is a known pseudogene. This CDR3 has 16 amino acids.

This chain joins TRBV5-1 and TRBJ2-2; 10 bases map to TRBD2. The CDR3 length is 16 residues. After removal of 4 bases from V and 1 base from J, the junction contained 4 bases not matched to a gene. CDR1 and CDR2 (germline): SGHRS, YFSETQ. Here the CDR3 DNA reads TGCGCCAGCAGCCCCGGACTAGCGGTGAACACCGGGGAGCTGTTTTTT. Translation: CASSPGLAVNTGELFF.

This clone was found once. V gene TRBV4-1 combines with J gene TRBJ1-2, with unresolved D. This CDR3 comprises 14 residues. The germline CDR1 and CDR2 sequences are MGHRA and YSYEKL. V shed 0 bases and J shed 3 bases, with 8 bases lying between them. Written as DNA, the CDR3 is TGCGCCAGCAGCCAAGATCTCAGTTACTATGGCTACACCTTC. This sequence encodes CASSQDLSYYGYTF.

CDR3 in amino acids: CASSFQGTAYGYTF. The CDR3 bases are TGTGCCAGCAGTTTCCAGGGGACAGCGTATGGCTACACCTTC. The chain recombines TRBV28 with TRBJ1-2; 7 nucleotides line up with TRBD1. With 3 bases clipped from V and 5 bases from J, the junction kept 6 bases outside the gene matches. The germline V gene encodes CDR1 MDHEN and CDR2 SYDVKM. The CDR3 covers 14 residues.

V and J are TRBV13 and TRBJ1-1; D not certain. Deletions cut 0 bases from V and 1 base from J, with 6 bases between. The CDR3 loop spans 14 amino acids. Germline-derived CDR1 and CDR2 are PRHDT and FYEKMQ (reference sequence). This chain's CDR3 is CASSLGRGNTEAFF. DNA of the CDR3: TGTGCCAGCAGCTTAGGCCGCGGGAACACTGAAGCTTTCTTT.

This clone was observed once. The rearrangement joins TRBV19 to TRBJ1-6, with 7 bases identical to TRBD1. The ends lost 8 bases at V and 6 bases at J; junction bases unmatched: 10. The CDR3 spans 15 residues. CDR1 and CDR2 (germline): LNHDA, SQIVND (reference sequence). The CDR3 DNA reads as TGTGCCAGTGCCTCCGGGACAGCGTTTAATTCACCCCTCCACTTT. The encoded protein is CASASGTAFNSPLHF.

The chain carries TRBV6-5 and TRBJ2-2; D remains ambiguous. The CDR3 sequence is 13 residues long. Trimming removed 2 bases from V and 7 bases from J, with 8 bases in between. CDR1 and CDR2 from the germline V gene are MNHEY and SVGAGI. The CDR3 DNA reads TGTGCCAGCAGTTACCTAGGCGTCGGGGAGCTGTTTTTT. Encoded protein: CASSYLGVGELFF.

The genes are TRBV28 and TRBJ2-2; 10 bases agree with TRBD2. CDR3 length: 15 residues. Germline V gives CDR1 MDHEN, CDR2 SYDVKM. V shed 6 bases, J shed 5 bases, and the junction held 6 bases outside the gene matches. The chain's CDR3 is CASSPALAGTGELFF. CDR3 nucleotide sequence: TGTGCCAGCAGCCCTGCACTAGCGGGGACCGGGGAGCTGTTTTTT.

This clone was found a few times. The genes are TRBV30 and TRBJ2-7, with 10 bases that match TRBD2. Germline V gene data show CDR1 as GTSNPN and CDR2 as SVGIG (reference sequence). The CDR3 contains 13 residues. Germline trimming cut 5 bases from V and 2 bases from J; bases unmatched to any gene: 3. CDR3 in DNA: TGTGCCTGGGAGCTAGCGGGGGCCTACGAGCAGTACTTC. Protein product: CAWELAGAYEQYF.

The chain recombines TRBV15 with TRBJ2-1; TRBD2 matches at 12 bases. The CDR3 covers 13 residues. Per the germline V gene, CDR1 is LNHNV and CDR2 is YYDKDF (reference sequence). J was trimmed by 14 bases and V by 3 bases; bases with no gene match: 5. CDR3 in DNA: TGTGCCACCAGCAGGACTAGCGGGAGCCTAGAGTTCTTC. Its translation: CATSRTSGSLEFF.

Here the CDR3 reads CASSLEGGSYNEQFF. The CDR3 DNA is TGCGCCAGCAGCTTGGAGGGGGGGTCCTACAATGAGCAGTTCTTC. The genes are TRBV5-1 and TRBJ2-1; TRBD2 might be the D (7 bases). The CDR3 is 15 residues long. Germline assignment: CDR1 SGHRS and CDR2 YFSETQ. Deletions cut 0 bases from V and 1 base from J, with 8 bases between. The variable domain in full, with the rest retrieved from reference TRBV5-1 and TRBJ2-1, is KAGVTQTPRYLIKTRGQQVTLSCSPISGHRSVSWYQQTPGQGLQFLFEYFSETQRNKGNFPGRFSGRQFSNSRSEMNVSTLELGDSALYLCASSLEGGSYNEQFFGPGTRLTVL.

The J gene is TRBJ1-2, the V gene TRBV19; possibly TRBD1 for D (5 bases). Trimming cost V 3 bases and J 8 bases, with 13 bases left between them. Germline V gene sequence: CDR1 LNHDA, CDR2 SQIVND (reference sequence). This CDR3 is built from 13 residues. The CDR3 spells CASSIGAGKGYTF. The DNA of the CDR3 is TGTGCCAGTAGTATCGGCGCAGGGAAAGGCTACACCTTC.

The chain combines TRBV18 with TRBJ1-1, with TRBD1 as a possible D gene (5 bases). Germline loops: CDR1 KGHSH, CDR2 LQKENI. Trimming took 4 bases from V and 0 from J, leaving 9 bases between them. The CDR3 is made up of 14 amino acids. CDR3 loop: CASSRQGMNTEAFF. Here the CDR3 DNA reads TGTGCCAGCTCACGTCAGGGTATGAACACTGAAGCTTTCTTT.

The chain recombines TRBV11-3 with TRBJ2-7; D is perhaps TRBD1 (5 bases). The CDR3 covers 13 residues. The V end was cut by 3 bases, the J end by 3 bases, with 9 bases between. CDR1 SGHNT and CDR2 YENEEA come from the germline V gene. The CDR3 region is CASSLRQGYEQYF. CDR3 sequence (DNA): TGTGCCAGCAGCTTGCGTCAGGGCTACGAGCAGTACTTC.

A few counts support this clone. As DNA, the CDR3 is TGTGCCACCAACGGGGGGGCAGCGGGGGAGCTGTTTTTT. Amino acid sequence: CATNGGAAGELFF. The chain employs TRBV10-3 and TRBJ2-2; 8 bases match TRBD2. Germline V gene data show CDR1 as ENHRY and CDR2 as SYGVKD. This CDR3 region has 13 residues. The J segment lost 8 bases and the V segment lost 10 bases, leaving 9 bases of the junction unmatched.

The V gene is TRBV9, the J gene TRBJ2-7; TRBD1 aligns across 9 bases. This CDR3 region has 14 residues. The junction had 7 bases not matched to a gene; V was cut back by 4 bases and J by 5 bases. The V gene's germline CDR1 is SGDLS and CDR2 YYNGEE. The CDR3 bases are TGTGCCAGCAGCCTTGGGGACAGGGCCCACGAGCAGTACTTC. Protein: CASSLGDRAHEQYF.

This clone came up once. This chain joins TRBV5-4 and TRBJ1-6, with TRBD1 as a possible D gene (5 bases). With 4 bases removed from V and 10 bases from J, the gap between germline ends came to 15 bases. The CDR3 has 14 residues. Looked up from germline, CDR1 is SGHNT and CDR2 is YYREEE (reference sequence). CDR3 nucleotide sequence: TGTGCCAGCAGCCCGGGGGGAGGAGACTCACCCCTCCACTTT. Its protein product is CASSPGGGDSPLHF.

The CDR3 here is CASSLGGGQGKGEQYF. The CDR3 DNA reads as TGCGCCAGCAGCTTGGGAGGTGGACAGGGGAAAGGAGAGCAGTACTTC. The chain combines TRBV5-1 with TRBJ2-7; 9 nucleotides align to TRBD1. Germline V CDR1 and CDR2: SGHRS, YFSETQ. The CDR3 extends over 16 amino acids. J lost 7 bases, V lost 0 bases, and 11 bases had no gene match.

This rearrangement joins TRBV3-1 (or the pseudogene TRBV3-2) to TRBJ2-7, with 12 bases lining up with TRBD2. V was clipped by 4 bases and J by 6 bases; unmatched bases: 4. In germline, CDR1 is LGHDT, CDR2 YNNKEL (reference sequence). The length of the CDR3 is 14 residues. The chain's CDR3 is CASSLTSGRGEQYF. The CDR3 DNA sequence: TGTGCCAGCAGCCTGACTAGCGGGAGAGGCGAGCAGTACTTC.